The 2 T cell receptor beta chains below all came from one sample that was sequenced in a study of T cell responses to AZD1222 COVID-19 vaccine. Sequenced by immunoSEQ multiplex PCR; TCRdb stores in-frame clones only, minus some. The sample carries under 150,000 clones, about nine tenths recorded once. The material sequenced was peripheral blood, taken 28 days after the second AZD1222 dose. The receptors were gathered from an adult who received the AZD1222 COVID-19 vaccine.

The V gene is TRBV7-9, the J gene TRBJ1-2; D is ambiguous. V was pared by 5 bases and J by 4 bases, with 8 bases between. CDR3 length equals 12 residues. Looked up from germline, CDR1 is SEHNR and CDR2 is FQNEAQ (reference sequence). DNA of the CDR3: TGTGCCAGCAGCACAACGGCCTATGGCTACACCTTC. Translating gives CASSTTAYGYTF.

The chain recombines TRBV7-2 with TRBJ2-3; D is unclear. There are 17 residues in the CDR3. CDR1 SGHTA and CDR2 FQGNSA come from the germline V gene. Trimming stripped 5 bases from V and 4 bases from J, with 22 bases between. CDR3 amino acids: CASSPRIMAQAPDTQYF. The CDR3 region has the DNA TGTGCCAGCAGCCCCCGAATTATGGCTCAGGCCCCAGATACGCAGTATTTT.